The 22 T cell receptor beta chains given below trace back to one sample, sequenced in a study of blood T cell repertoires in COVID-19. Repertoires were generated with immunoSEQ multiplex PCR, while TCRdb's copy carries only in-frame clones and drops some. The sample includes under 200,000 clones, almost 85% of them seen just once. The source material was peripheral blood. The receptors come from a man aged 18 to 35 with active or convalescent COVID-19.

This clone was seen only once. This rearrangement joins TRBV7-2 to TRBJ2-4, with 8 bases that match TRBD1. This CDR3 has 16 amino acids. V dropped 0 bases and J dropped 7; count of bases not matched to a gene: 8. Germline V lookup: CDR1 SGHTA, CDR2 FQGNSA. Here the CDR3 reads CASSLAGGQGGNIQYF. DNA of the CDR3: TGTGCCAGCAGCTTAGCGGGCGGACAGGGTGGGAACATTCAGTACTTC.

V and J are TRBV7-9 and TRBJ2-1; 7 bases align to TRBD2. The germline V gene encodes CDR1 SEHNR and CDR2 FQNEAQ (reference sequence). This CDR3 is 12 amino acids long. V was clipped by 11 bases and J by 10 bases; unmatched bases: 11. CDR3 region: CAGHPLAEEQFF. DNA of the CDR3: TGTGCCGGCCACCCGCTAGCGGAAGAGCAGTTCTTC.

This clone was seen a single time. The V call is TRBV2, the J call TRBJ2-3; 11 bases line up with TRBD2. Trimming at V came to 2 bases and at J to 2 bases, leaving 3 bases not matched to a gene. The CDR3 has 16 residues. Germline V CDR1 and CDR2: SNHLY, FYNNEI. The DNA of the CDR3 is TGTGCCAGCAGTGAACTAGCGGGGGGACTCACAGATACGCAGTATTTT. It specifies CASSELAGGLTDTQYF.

The chain recombines TRBV19 with TRBJ1-2; D is ambiguous. V was clipped by 0 bases and J by 7 bases, with 6 bases between them. CDR1 is LNHDA and CDR2 is SQIVND in the germline V gene (reference sequence). The CDR3 runs 12 residues. The CDR3 spells CASSIDIRGYTF. DNA of the CDR3: TGTGCCAGTAGTATAGATATTCGTGGCTACACCTTC.

The rearrangement uses TRBV5-1 and TRBJ2-7; 14 positions match TRBD2. V shed 0 bases, J shed 5 bases, and the junction held 4 bases outside the gene matches. This CDR3 is built from 16 residues. In germline, CDR1 is SGHRS, CDR2 YFSETQ. Written as DNA, the CDR3 is TGCGCCAGCAGCTTGGGAGGGACTAGCGGGGGCCACGAGCAGTACTTC. Translated: CASSLGGTSGGHEQYF.

The V call is TRBV12-3 or TRBV12-4, the J call TRBJ2-1; no definite D call. V was trimmed by 3 bases and J by 12 bases, leaving 12 bases between them. This CDR3 comprises 12 residues. CDR3 coding DNA: TGTGCCAGCAGTTTTAATCTGGCGGTGCAGTTCTTC. This translates into CASSFNLAVQFF.

This chain connects TRBV27 to TRBJ1-2; D might be TRBD1 (5 bases). The ends were cut back, 9 bases at V and 4 bases at J, with 21 bases in the middle. The germline gives CDR1 MNHEY, CDR2 SMNVEV (reference sequence). CDR3 length: 15 residues. CDR3: CASRKGLRGVYGYTF. For the CDR3, the DNA is TGTGCCAGTAGAAAAGGTCTTAGGGGCGTCTATGGCTACACCTTC.

The V and J genes are TRBV7-2 and TRBJ2-7; the match to TRBD2 covers 12 bases. J was trimmed by 2 bases and V by 0 bases; bases with no gene match: 2. CDR1 is SGHTA, CDR2 FQGNSA, per germline. The CDR3 has 16 amino acids. The CDR3 here is CASSLARTSGAYEQYF. The CDR3 DNA is TGTGCCAGCAGCTTAGCGCGGACTAGCGGGGCCTACGAGCAGTACTTC.

The chain uses TRBV7-9 and TRBJ2-7; TRBD2 might be the D (6 bases). Germline V lookup: CDR1 SEHNR, CDR2 FQNEAQ (reference sequence). The ends were cut back, 7 bases at V and 4 bases at J, with 14 bases in the middle. This CDR3 region has 13 residues. The CDR3 bases are TGTGCCAGCACCCACGCCGGGGGTTACGAGCAGTACTTC. Translation gives CASTHAGGYEQYF.

CDR3 nucleotide sequence: TGTGCCAGCAGCTCCGCCCGGGGGACAGGGTCAAATGAGCAGTTCTTC. Amino acids: CASSSARGTGSNEQFF. J is TRBJ2-1 and V is TRBV7-6, with 9 positions matching TRBD1. The J segment lost 7 bases and the V segment lost 4 bases, leaving 11 bases of the junction unmatched. Germline CDR1 is SGHVS and CDR2 is FNYEAQ. The CDR3 spans 16 residues. The whole variable domain, remainder taken from reference TRBV7-6 and TRBJ2-1, is GAGVSQSPRYKVTKRGQDVALRCDPISGHVSLYWYRQALGQGPEFLTYFNYEAQQDKSGLPNDRFSAERPEGSISTLTIQRTEQRDSAMYRCASSSARGTGSNEQFFGPGTRLTVL.

The J gene is TRBJ1-4, the V gene TRBV6-5, with a tentative D call TRBD1 (5 bases). Germline V gene sequence: CDR1 MNHEY, CDR2 SVGAGI. The CDR3 totals 10 residues. V gave up 11 bases and J gave up 11 bases, with 12 bases separating them. The CDR3 sequence is CAGNGGKLFF. CDR3 bases: TGTGCCGGGAATGGGGGGAAACTGTTTTTT.

The chain couples TRBV7-2 to TRBJ2-1; 9 bases map to TRBD2. The junction had 8 bases not matched to a gene; V was cut back by 6 bases and J by 2 bases. CDR1 is SGHTA, CDR2 FQGNSA, per germline. The CDR3 totals 16 residues. This chain's CDR3 is CASSLVAGATYNEQFF. The CDR3 region has the DNA TGTGCCAGCAGTCTCGTAGCGGGAGCAACCTACAATGAGCAGTTCTTC.

CDR3 amino acids: CASSPIQIKFYGYTF. The CDR3 DNA reads TGTGCCAGCTCCCCAATTCAGATCAAGTTCTATGGCTACACCTTC. V is TRBV18 and J is TRBJ1-2, with no clear D. This CDR3 is 15 amino acids long. Trimming took off 6 bases at V and 4 bases at J, with 18 bases between the two ends. Germline V CDR1 and CDR2: KGHSH, LQKENI. Supplemented by reference TRBV18 and TRBJ1-2, the full variable domain reads NAGVMQNPRHLVRRRGQEARLRCSPMKGHSHVYWYRQLPEEGLKFMVYLQKENIIDESGMPKERFSAEFPKEGPSILRIQQVVRGDSAAYFCASSPIQIKFYGYTFGSGTRLTVV.

This clone is a singleton in its sample. V usage is TRBV5-1 and J usage is TRBJ2-7; possibly TRBD1 for D (5 bases). Germline lookup yields CDR1 SGHRS and CDR2 YFSETQ. The CDR3 runs 13 residues. The V gene lost 2 bases and the J gene lost 7 bases, with 13 bases spanning the gap. CDR3: CASSFSQGYEQYF. The DNA for the CDR3 is TGCGCCAGCAGCTTTTCGCAGGGATATGAGCAGTACTTC.

V usage is TRBV5-5 and J usage is TRBJ2-7; a weak D match, TRBD1 (5 bases). Germline CDR1 is SGHKS and CDR2 is YYEKEE (reference sequence). V was trimmed by 3 bases and J by 7 bases, leaving 23 bases between them. This CDR3 region has 16 residues. CDR3 DNA sequence: TGTGCCAGCAGCTACGAAATGCTAGGGGCACTGGGGGAGCAGTACTTC. Translation: CASSYEMLGALGEQYF.

V is TRBV19 and J is TRBJ1-2; 8 positions match TRBD1. Trimming took 6 bases from V and 2 from J; bases not matched to a gene: 5. CDR3 length: 14 residues. Germline lookup yields CDR1 LNHDA and CDR2 SQIVND (reference sequence). The CDR3 protein is CASRSDRANYGYTF. CDR3 nucleotide sequence: TGTGCCAGTAGATCGGACAGGGCCAACTATGGCTACACCTTC.

This CDR3 is CASSLDCKAGGLGETQYF. CDR3 nucleotides: TGTGCCAGCAGCTTAGATTGCAAAGCGGGGGGATTGGGAGAGACCCAGTACTTC. This rearrangement joins TRBV11-3 to TRBJ2-5; 9 positions agree with TRBD2. CDR3 size: 18 residues. Germline CDR1 reads SGHNT; CDR2 reads YENEEA. The ends lost 0 bases at V and 4 bases at J; junction bases unmatched: 12.

The chain recombines TRBV27 with TRBJ2-4; 10 positions match TRBD1. In germline, CDR1 is MNHEY, CDR2 SMNVEV (reference sequence). The CDR3 consists of 14 residues. V lost 2 bases and J lost 8; bases outside the gene matches: 3. The DNA for the CDR3 is TGTGCCAGCAGTTTACGGGACAGGGGATACATTCAGTACTTC. Translation gives CASSLRDRGYIQYF.

The chain links TRBV4-3 to TRBJ2-1; 11 bases map to TRBD2. Looked up from germline, CDR1 is LGHNA and CDR2 is YSLEER. The CDR3 sequence is 15 residues long. V was clipped by 1 base and J by 4 bases; unmatched bases: 0. Here the CDR3 reads CASSQVAGGYNEQFF. Written as DNA, the CDR3 is TGCGCCAGCAGCCAAGTAGCGGGAGGGTACAATGAGCAGTTCTTC.

The rearrangement uses TRBV7-2 and TRBJ2-5; possible D gene TRBD2, 5 bases. Trimming removed 2 bases at V and 5 bases at J, with 9 bases between. CDR1 is SGHTA, CDR2 FQGNSA, per germline. The CDR3 spans 13 residues. The CDR3 loop reads CASSLLWEETQYF. The CDR3 bases are TGTGCCAGCAGCTTATTGTGGGAGGAGACCCAGTACTTC.

This sequence joins TRBV6-2 or TRBV6-3 and TRBJ1-1; the D is unclear. The CDR3 contains 15 residues. The germline gives CDR1 MNHEY, CDR2 SVGEGT. Trimming took off 6 bases at V and 2 bases at J, with 16 bases between the two ends. This CDR3 is CASSPRGSINTEAFF. The DNA for the CDR3 is TGTGCCAGCAGCCCCCGGGGTAGCATTAACACTGAAGCTTTCTTT.

CDR3 nucleotide sequence: TGTGCCAGCAGTACCAGCTCCTACAATGAGCAGTTCTTC. Its translation: CASSTSSYNEQFF. The V gene is TRBV25-1, the J gene TRBJ2-1; D is unresolved. The CDR3 covers 13 residues. The germline V gene encodes CDR1 MGHDK and CDR2 SYGVNS. Between the trimmed V and J ends, which lost 5 bases and 0 bases, there was a span of 5 bases.